The 5 T cell receptor beta chains given below trace back to one sample, sequenced in a study of patients and donors after allogeneic stem cell transplantation. TCRdb recomputed calls from the RT-PCR reads with MiXCR, one row per CDR3 protein. The sample lists roughly 940,000 distinct CDR3 sequences, roughly 18% occurring once. Sequenced material: blood, either unsorted or a sorted T cell fraction (not recorded which). All receptors come from a human donor who was either an allogeneic HSCT recipient or a stem cell or donor lymphocyte infusion donor (not recorded which). It is not recorded whose cells these are; they may come from a transplant donor.

The chain uses TRBV5-4 and TRBJ1-2; 10 bases agree with TRBD1. The CDR3 has 15 amino acids. Germline V gives CDR1 SGHNT, CDR2 YYREEE (reference sequence). V lost 5 bases and J lost 2; bases outside the gene matches: 6. CDR3 DNA: TGTGCCAGCAGAACCGGGACAGGGGACAACTATGGCTACACCTTC. Protein sequence: CASRTGTGDNYGYTF. The whole variable domain, filled in from reference TRBV5-4 and TRBJ1-2, reads ETGVTQSPTHLIKTRGQQVTLRCSSQSGHNTVSWYQQALGQGPQFIFQYYREEENGRGNFPPRFSGLQFPNYSSELNVNALELDDSALYLCASRTGTGDNYGYTFGSGTRLTVV.

In this sample, this clonotype turned up a few times. This chain joins TRBV10-3 and TRBJ2-3; 9 nucleotides align to TRBD1. In germline, CDR1 is ENHRY, CDR2 SYGVKD. J gave up 5 bases and V 8 bases, and 8 bases lay outside the gene matches. The CDR3 spans 14 residues. The CDR3 here is CAIGRTGEEDTQYF. CDR3 sequence (DNA): TGTGCCATCGGTCGGACAGGGGAGGAAGATACGCAGTATTTT.

In this sample, this clonotype turned up a few times. Here the CDR3 reads CASSRTESAVNEQFF. In nucleotides, the CDR3 is TGCGCCAGCAGCCGCACAGAGTCGGCGGTAAATGAGCAGTTCTTC. The chain carries TRBV5-1 and TRBJ2-1; unclear D gene. From germline, CDR1 is SGHRS and CDR2 YFSETQ. V was trimmed by 4 bases and J by 7 bases, leaving 18 bases between them. CDR3 length equals 15 residues.

This clonotype was seen ten or more times. The chain is built from TRBV5-1 and TRBJ2-1; 10 bases are a match to TRBD2. J gave up 6 bases and V 1 base, and 4 bases lay outside the gene matches. This CDR3 contains 15 residues. Per the germline V gene, CDR1 is SGHRS and CDR2 is YFSETQ. CDR3 sequence reads: CASSLSGGALNEQFF. DNA for the CDR3: TGCGCCAGCAGCTTGAGCGGGGGGGCCCTCAATGAGCAGTTCTTC.

Only a few counts were recorded for this clonotype. This rearrangement joins TRBV7-2 to TRBJ1-1, with D perhaps TRBD1 (6 bases). Between the trimmed V and J ends, which lost 5 bases and 4 bases, there was a span of 17 bases. This CDR3 comprises 15 residues. Germline-derived CDR1 and CDR2 are SGHTA and FQGNSA. Here the CDR3 reads CASSRTQGIGTEAFF. Here the CDR3 DNA reads TGTGCCAGCAGCCGCACCCAGGGGATCGGCACTGAAGCTTTCTTT.